The 9 T cell receptor beta chains given below trace back to one sample, sequenced in a study of blood T cell repertoires in COVID-19. Sequencing used immunoSEQ multiplex PCR; TCRdb keeps in-frame clones, though not all of them. This table has approximately 300,000 clones, about nine tenths appearing once. Material: PBMCs or T cells enriched from blood (not recorded which). These receptors were obtained from a man aged 55 to 70 who had recovered from COVID-19.

This clone was counted only a few times. This sequence joins TRBV11-2 and TRBJ2-7, with 7 bases lining up with TRBD2. This CDR3 region has 15 residues. Germline CDR1 SGHAT, CDR2 FQNNGV. V lost 1 base and J lost 6; bases outside the gene matches: 9. In DNA, the CDR3 is TGTGCCAGCAGCTTAGCGGGGAGGGAGACCTCCGAGCAGTACTTC. This sequence encodes CASSLAGRETSEQYF. Complete variable domain (other parts from reference TRBV11-2 and TRBJ2-7): EAGVAQSPRYKIIEKRQSVAFWCNPISGHATLYWYQQILGQGPKLLIQFQNNGVVDDSQLPKDRFSAERLKGVDSTLKIQPAKLEDSAVYLCASSLAGRETSEQYFGPGTRLTVT.

The chain uses TRBV27 and TRBJ2-1, with D perhaps TRBD2 (5 bases). V lost 5 bases to trimming and J lost 2 bases, with 16 bases between them. Germline V gene lookup returns CDR1 MNHEY and CDR2 SMNVEV (reference sequence). This CDR3 contains 16 residues. In DNA, the CDR3 is TGTGCCAGCAGTCTAGCAGGCAGAAGGGCCTACAATGAGCAGTTCTTC. Its protein is CASSLAGRRAYNEQFF.

With regard to this clone: A read error may account for a junction end that differs from germline. CDR3: CASREGTGSSGANVLTF. The CDR3 region has the DNA TGTGCCAGCAGAGAAGGGACAGGGAGCTCTGGGGCCAACGTCCTGACTTTC. The chain links TRBV6-1 to TRBJ2-6, with 9 bases lining up with TRBD1. Germline V gene data show CDR1 as MNHNS and CDR2 as SASEGT. This CDR3 contains 17 residues.

This clone was observed once. The chain recombines TRBV19 with TRBJ1-1; no reliable D call. The V end was cut by 6 bases, the J end by 0 bases, with 11 bases between. The CDR3 has 14 amino acids. The germline gives CDR1 LNHDA, CDR2 SQIVND (reference sequence). The CDR3 spells CASSAAGMNTEAFF. CDR3 coding DNA: TGTGCCAGTAGCGCAGCGGGAATGAACACTGAAGCTTTCTTT.

This clone occurred once. The chain joins TRBV28 to TRBJ1-5; D is possibly TRBD1 (5 bases). There are 19 residues in the CDR3. Germline V gene lookup returns CDR1 MDHEN and CDR2 SYDVKM. The CDR3 coding sequence is TGTGCAGCAGATATTTGGAGTTACAGGACCCTGAATAGCAATCAGCCCCAGCATTTT. Translating gives CAADIWSYRTLNSNQPQHF.

The chain links TRBV5-1 to TRBJ2-7; TRBD2 matches at 8 bases. From germline, CDR1 is SGHRS and CDR2 YFSETQ. CDR3 length: 17 amino acids. V was pared by 0 bases and J by 0 bases, with 8 bases of the junction left unmatched. The CDR3 sequence: CASSLATVAGTSYEQYF. The CDR3, as DNA: TGCGCCAGCAGCTTGGCCACGGTAGCGGGGACCTCCTACGAGCAGTACTTC.

The V call is TRBV6-4, the J call TRBJ1-2; D may be TRBD1 (6 bases). CDR3 size: 15 residues. CDR1 and CDR2 (germline): MRHNA, SNTAGT. V was trimmed by 5 bases and J by 4 bases, leaving 17 bases between them. Here the CDR3 DNA reads TGTGCCAGCAGTCCCACGCAGGGGCTGGGCTATGGCTACACCTTC. It codes for CASSPTQGLGYGYTF.

V is TRBV28 and J is TRBJ1-6; D uncertain. Germline CDR1 is MDHEN and CDR2 is SYDVKM. The length of the CDR3 is 13 residues. Trimming stripped 7 bases from V and 11 bases from J, with 15 bases between. The CDR3 region has the DNA TGTGCCAGCACCCCTTGGGTCAGCGCACCCCTCCACTTT. The encoded protein is CASTPWVSAPLHF.

This clone was counted a single time. The chain combines TRBV5-1 with TRBJ2-3, with 8 nucleotides matching TRBD1. This CDR3 has 15 amino acids. Losses at the gene ends were 4 bases for V and 1 base for J; bases not matched to a gene: 5. Germline assignment: CDR1 SGHRS and CDR2 YFSETQ. The CDR3 sequence: CASSLEDRGTDTQYF. For the CDR3, the DNA is TGCGCCAGCAGCCTGGAGGACAGGGGCACAGATACGCAGTATTTT. Complete variable domain (other parts from reference TRBV5-1 and TRBJ2-3): KAGVTQTPRYLIKTRGQQVTLSCSPISGHRSVSWYQQTPGQGLQFLFEYFSETQRNKGNFPGRFSGRQFSNSRSEMNVSTLELGDSALYLCASSLEDRGTDTQYFGPGTRLTVL.